These 3 T cell receptor beta chains share one sample of origin, sequenced in a study of shared clonotypes between healthy human individuals. CD45RO-negative CD8 cells positively selected for CCR7 made up the naive population, which excluded terminally differentiated effector memory CD45RA+ cells. The table came from immunoSEQ multiplex PCR; TCRdb's copy has only in-frame clones and leaves some out. The sample comprises about 2.1 million clones, just over 90% of which are singletons, and about 1.7% rests with the top ten. The sequenced sample was naive CD8+ T cells from PBMCs. The receptors derive from a man in his late teens or twenties in good health. Some clones in this sample may be carry-over from other donors' samples.

V usage is TRBV10-1 and J usage is TRBJ1-1; a weak D match, TRBD1 (6 bases). This CDR3 comprises 15 residues. CDR1 and CDR2 from the germline V gene are WNHNN and SYGVQD (reference sequence). Trimming took 6 bases from V and 1 from J, leaving 15 bases between them. The CDR3 sequence is CASSPTGNWNTEAFF. DNA of the CDR3: TGCGCCAGCAGCCCAACAGGGAACTGGAACACTGAAGCTTTCTTT.

Points on this clone: Distinct nucleotide sequences in the sample also encode this CDR3. The genes are TRBV19 and TRBJ2-3, with 8 nucleotides matching TRBD2. Per the germline V gene, CDR1 is LNHDA and CDR2 is SQIVND (reference sequence). The CDR3 is made up of 16 amino acids. J lost 2 bases, V lost 3 bases, and 7 bases had no gene match. Here the CDR3 DNA reads TGTGCCAGTAGTATCGGTCTAGCGGGTTACACAGATACGCAGTATTTT. It codes for CASSIGLAGYTDTQYF.

This clone was detected only once. The chain recombines TRBV29-1 with TRBJ1-1, with a weak D call TRBD1 (5 bases). Germline CDR1 reads SQVTM; CDR2 reads ANQGSEA. This CDR3 spans 14 amino acids. Trimming shortened V by 2 bases and J by 2 bases, and 12 bases separated the two germline ends. The CDR3 loop is CSVESQAINTEAFF. CDR3 coding DNA: TGCAGCGTTGAATCACAGGCCATCAACACTGAAGCTTTCTTT. The whole variable domain, remainder taken from reference TRBV29-1 and TRBJ1-1, is SAVISQKPSRDICQRGTSLTIQCQVDSQVTMMFWYRQQPGQSLTLIATANQGSEATYESGFVIDKFPISRPNLTFSTLTVSNMSPEDSSIYLCSVESQAINTEAFFGQGTRLTVV.